This paragraph reports one T cell receptor (beta chain). In the same sample, other DNA sequences code for this CDR3. Sequenced by immunoSEQ multiplex PCR; TCRdb stores in-frame clones only, minus some. In the table there are some 370,000 clones, approximately 87% of which are singletons. Germline-derived CDR1 and CDR2 are DFQATT and SNEGSKA (reference sequence). Trimming took 2 bases from V and 7 from J, leaving 9 bases between them. The CDR3 contains 11 residues. The data originate from a study of blood T cell repertoires in COVID-19. Study context: From the United States, Italy and Spain came samples of acute and convalescent COVID-19. T cells, B-cell-depleted T cells, or PBMCs provided the cDNA or gDNA that served as material.

Those enrolled in Seattle joined during active infection and were followed longitudinally afterward. This TCR derives from a woman under 40 with COVID-19, enrolled during active disease. The chain is built from TRBV20-1 and TRBJ2-7; maybe TRBD2 (5 bases). Sequenced sample: peripheral blood. The CDR3 region is CSARRTGEQYF. CDR3 coding DNA: TGCAGTGCTAGAAGGACGGGGGAGCAGTACTTC.